This T cell receptor beta chain emerged from a study of identical twins (dated by TCRdb to about 2016). A note on the overall study: To test whether fetal clonotypes persist, this study deep-sequenced TCR alpha and beta repertoires from monozygotic twins, from unrelated adults of various ages, and from cord blood. To rule out contamination, replicate twin experiments were performed at different times with different library preparation protocols. Results and caveats for the whole study, not just this receptor: The excess sharing between twins in beta out-of-frame sequences was weaker because fewer shared sequences reduced the signal-to-noise ratio. Fewer insertions were carried by abundant cord blood beta clonotypes, a similar but weaker trend appeared in young adult naive repertoires, and no such trend appeared in memory repertoires. Invariant T cells such as MAIT and iNKT could partly confound zero-insertion analyses, though diverse VJ usage argued against this for most clonotypes. Compared with coincidental sharing between unrelated individuals, out-of-frame TCR alpha sequences shared between twins had an excess of sequences with low generation probability. Out-of-frame TCR alpha sharing in monozygotic twins was systematically underestimated by recombination models, whereas sharing between unrelated individuals was in agreement with the recombination models. Because the same donors could not be followed over many years, the conclusions relied on cross-sectional statistical analysis.

This clonotype was observed a few times. The antigen it recognizes is unknown. Base qualities are missing; no much larger clone stands one base away. The protocol used for the library was 5' RACE. Reads for this sample came from an Illumina HiSeq 2000. Template switching added a universal primer binding site, and the final cDNA carried a unique molecular identifier that allowed TCR cDNA molecules to be counted accurately. First-strand cDNA for TCR alpha and beta chains was synthesized from specific primers in the conserved constant-segment region. To control for contamination, every cDNA library carried two barcodes: a SMART-Mk sample barcode plus Illumina barcodes. TruSeq adapter sequences and Illumina sample barcodes were added in two successive PCR steps. TCR alpha and beta cDNA libraries were sequenced on the Illumina HiSeq platform with custom primers. Under the source paper's analysis protocol: MiGEC was used to process raw reads and extract unique molecular identifiers, and MiXCR was used to find CDR3 positions. For each individual, recombination models were inferred using an EM algorithm with the repgenHMM and IGoR tools. Shared clonotype analysis was performed with the tcR package in R, normalizing sharing by the product of cloneset sizes. To study raw recombination without the effects of thymic and clonal selection, out-of-frame nonproductive sequences were analyzed. TCRdb ran its own pipeline on the public reads, namely fastp trimming at Q25 and MiXCR clone calling, and kept in-frame beta chains. CDR3 protein sequences are deduplicated, and each keeps its most common genes and DNA. It is TCRdb's table, rather than the study itself, that gives the V and J calls and clone size. The sample includes 350,000 to 450,000 distinct CDR3 sequences, with around 20% observed a single time. The biggest ten clones account for 12% of the sample.

The junction shows trimming of 3 bases on V and 2 bases on J, and the gene matches do not reach 8 bases of it. CDR1 and CDR2 are read off the germline V gene as ENHRY and SYGVKD. The CDR3 goes from the cysteine to the phenylalanine over 17 residues. Solely the CDR3 DNA is kept, with 51 bases framed from the first base. Every donor in the study was a healthy Caucasian. Three unrelated non-twin adults were additionally sequenced: a male aged 18 to 30, a male aged 50 to 60 and a female aged 50 to 60. Using Miltenyi CD45RO+ enrichment and human naive T-cell isolation kits, memory (CD45RO+) and naive T cells were isolated from PBMC.

Material: naive T cells sorted from blood. Read against the paper, the sample's cell subset or site label means: cells isolated with a human naive T-cell isolation kit. This TCR derives from a man aged 50 to 60 in good health. The rearrangement combines TRBV10-3 with TRBJ1-4; TRBD1 lines up with 8 middle nucleotides. CDR3 sequence: CAISDGTGQRTNEKLFF. Here is the DNA: TGTGCCATCAGTGACGGGACAGGTCAAAGGACTAATGAAAAACTGTTTTTT.